This record concerns one T cell receptor (beta chain) sequence. V dropped 6 bases and J dropped 2; count of bases not matched to a gene: 6. CDR3 size: 14 residues. Germline lookup yields CDR1 MNHEY and CDR2 SMNVEV (reference sequence). This sample is part of a study of blood T cells in healthy people across ages. Then a second PCR, running roughly 7 to 11 cycles, was carried out with a sample-barcoded 5' primer and a J-beta primer mix. MiXCR was run by TCRdb on the 5' RACE reads, yielding one entry per CDR3 protein. The sample has about 970,000 distinct CDR3 sequences; 45% to 60% are singletons. The sequenced material came from blood. The J gene is TRBJ2-7, the V gene TRBV27, with 8 nucleotides matching TRBD1. The clonotype was recovered from a woman aged 55-75 years in good health. The CDR3 DNA reads TGTGCCAGCAGGAGCACAGGGGGGACCTACGAGCAGTACTTC. Amino acid sequence: CASRSTGGTYEQYF.